Each of the 22 T cell receptor beta chains below was sequenced from the same sample in a study of blood T cell repertoires in COVID-19. Profiling relied on immunoSEQ multiplex PCR, and the TCRdb table lists in-frame clones only, not all of them. Of more than 140,000 clones listed, 70% to 85% are singletons. Material for sequencing was peripheral blood. Source of these receptors: a woman aged 45-65 years in a cohort sampled during active or convalescent COVID-19.

The chain recombines TRBV6-6 with TRBJ2-7; 11 nucleotides line up with TRBD1. The germline V gene encodes CDR1 MNHNY and CDR2 SVGAGI (reference sequence). V trimming: 7 bases; J trimming: 0 bases; junction bases outside the gene matches: 17. The CDR3 totals 19 residues. CDR3 sequence: CASTYGTGGFRRSSYEQYF. DNA for the CDR3: TGTGCCAGCACCTACGGGACAGGGGGGTTTAGAAGGAGCTCCTACGAGCAGTACTTC.

J is TRBJ2-1 and V is TRBV29-1; 11 bases are shared with TRBD2. This CDR3 contains 19 residues. Germline assignment: CDR1 SQVTM and CDR2 ANQGSEA. The V segment lost 7 bases and the J segment 3 bases; nucleotides outside the gene matches: 20. CDR3 sequence: CSAIRGLKGGTSGYNEQFF. The CDR3 nucleotides are TGCAGCGCTATTAGGGGTTTGAAGGGCGGGACTAGCGGCTACAATGAGCAGTTCTTC.

The chain carries TRBV2 and TRBJ1-2; weak D call: TRBD1 (6 bases). Germline V CDR1 and CDR2: SNHLY, FYNNEI. The V gene lost 7 bases and the J gene lost 1 base, with 19 bases spanning the gap. The CDR3 has 16 amino acids. This chain's CDR3 is CASMGDGQKINYGYTF. CDR3 DNA: TGTGCCAGCATGGGGGACGGACAGAAAATTAACTATGGCTACACCTTC.

This chain connects TRBV4-1 to TRBJ1-3, with 7 bases fitting TRBD1. With 5 bases clipped from V and 9 bases from J, the junction kept 7 bases outside the gene matches. The CDR3 extends over 13 amino acids. Germline-derived CDR1 and CDR2 are MGHRA and YSYEKL. CDR3 sequence: CASSLDRYVTIYF. CDR3 nucleotide sequence: TGCGCCAGCAGCTTGGACAGGTATGTCACCATATATTTT.

This clone was detected a few times. The sample has other DNA sequences that encode this CDR3 too. V gene TRBV3-1 (or the pseudogene TRBV3-2) combines with J gene TRBJ1-2; 7 bases map to TRBD1. The CDR3 is 13 residues long. Germline lookup yields CDR1 LGHDT and CDR2 YNNKEL (reference sequence). The J segment lost 4 bases and the V segment lost 4 bases, leaving 3 bases of the junction unmatched. The CDR3 protein is CASSPDRVYGYTF. CDR3 coding DNA: TGTGCCAGCAGCCCTGACAGGGTCTATGGCTACACCTTC.

On this clone: Other DNA variants within this sample encode the same CDR3. This chain links TRBV29-1 with TRBJ1-1; TRBD1 agrees at 7 bases. The CDR3 spans 12 residues. From germline, CDR1 is SQVTM and CDR2 ANQGSEA. With V trimmed by 7 bases and J by 1 base, 3 bases remained unmatched. CDR3 nucleotide sequence: TGCAGCGGGGGACAGACGAACACTGAAGCTTTCTTT. Translating it yields CSGGQTNTEAFF.

The rearrangement links TRBV5-1 to TRBJ2-7; 10 bases line up with TRBD1. Germline V gives CDR1 SGHRS, CDR2 YFSETQ. The junction had 8 bases not matched to a gene; V was cut back by 3 bases and J by 5 bases. CDR3 size: 15 residues. As DNA, the CDR3 is TGCGCCAGCAGCTCGCCGGGACAGGGGTTCCACGAGCAGTACTTC. Protein: CASSSPGQGFHEQYF.

The gene calls are TRBV5-1 and TRBJ1-2; 8 bases line up with TRBD1. The V and J ends lost 4 bases and 7 bases, in that order; junction bases with no gene match: 3. The CDR3 loop spans 12 amino acids. Germline loops: CDR1 SGHRS, CDR2 YFSETQ. CDR3 loop: CASSQGQVGYTF. CDR3 nucleotide sequence: TGCGCCAGCAGCCAGGGACAGGTTGGCTACACCTTC.

The V gene is TRBV4-3, the J gene TRBJ2-3; weak D call: TRBD2 (5 bases). Trimming stripped 0 bases from V and 3 bases from J, with 13 bases between. Germline lookup yields CDR1 LGHNA and CDR2 YSLEER. The length of the CDR3 is 16 residues. CDR3 coding DNA: TGCGCCAGCAGCCAAGATCCGGACCCGGGGACAGATACGCAGTATTTT. Translation: CASSQDPDPGTDTQYF.

This CDR3 reads CASSQDVTANQPQHF. The CDR3 DNA sequence: TGTGCCAGCAGCCAAGATGTGACAGCGAATCAGCCCCAGCATTTT. This rearrangement joins TRBV3-1 (or the pseudogene TRBV3-2) to TRBJ1-5, with D perhaps TRBD1 (5 bases). The germline CDR1 and CDR2 sequences are LGHDT and YNNKEL (reference sequence). Trimming pared 0 bases from V and 4 bases from J, leaving 10 bases between. There are 15 residues in the CDR3.

This clone was observed a handful of times. The chain recombines TRBV3-1 (or the pseudogene TRBV3-2) with TRBJ2-3; 7 bases agree with TRBD1. Germline V lookup: CDR1 LGHDT, CDR2 YNNKEL (reference sequence). The V and J ends lost 4 bases and 3 bases, in that order; junction bases with no gene match: 7. The CDR3 runs 15 residues. Here the CDR3 DNA reads TGTGCCAGCAGCCCACAGGACAGGCAAACAGATACGCAGTATTTT. This sequence encodes CASSPQDRQTDTQYF.

A few counts support this clone. V and J are TRBV6-2 or TRBV6-3 and TRBJ1-2; D is unclear. There are 17 residues in the CDR3. The V and J ends lost 2 bases and 4 bases respectively, with 20 bases between them. CDR1 and CDR2 from the germline V gene are MNHEY and SVGEGT. This chain's CDR3 is CASSYPTDWAGVYGYTF. CDR3 nucleotide sequence: TGTGCCAGCAGTTACCCTACGGACTGGGCTGGAGTCTATGGCTACACCTTC.

The DNA for the CDR3 is TGTGCCAGCAGCTTAGATAGGGGACAGCCCCAGCATTTT. Translation: CASSLDRGQPQHF. The chain couples TRBV11-2 to TRBJ1-5; possible D gene TRBD1, 5 bases. The length of the CDR3 is 13 residues. Germline values: CDR1 SGHAT, CDR2 FQNNGV. Trimming took 0 bases from V and 7 from J, leaving 7 bases between them.

J is TRBJ1-2 and V is TRBV7-8; D is ambiguous. Germline assignment: CDR1 SGHVS and CDR2 FQNEAQ. The CDR3 totals 11 residues. Trimming stripped 1 base from V and 10 bases from J, with 7 bases between. This CDR3 reads CASSLGWAYTF. The DNA for the CDR3 is TGTGCCAGCAGCTTAGGATGGGCCTACACCTTC.

The rearrangement links TRBV19 to TRBJ1-1; 7 bases are shared with TRBD1. This CDR3 has 13 amino acids. CDR1 is LNHDA and CDR2 is SQIVND in the germline V gene (reference sequence). The V segment lost 8 bases and the J segment 1 base; nucleotides outside the gene matches: 4. The chain's CDR3 is CASRQGPNTEAFF. DNA of the CDR3: TGTGCCAGTCGACAGGGCCCGAACACTGAAGCTTTCTTT.

The chain has TRBV9 and TRBJ2-7, with TRBD1 identical over 9 bases. CDR1 and CDR2 from the germline V gene are SGDLS and YYNGEE. Trimming at V came to 3 bases and at J to 0 bases, leaving 7 bases not matched to a gene. CDR3 size: 16 residues. Written as DNA, the CDR3 is TGTGCCAGCAGCGAGGGACAGGGATTCAACTCCTACGAGCAGTACTTC. Residues: CASSEGQGFNSYEQYF.

The gene calls are TRBV5-5 and TRBJ1-4; 10 positions match TRBD1. Trimming took 0 bases from V and 3 from J; bases not matched to a gene: 2. Germline V gene lookup returns CDR1 SGHKS and CDR2 YYEKEE (reference sequence). The CDR3 spans 16 residues. CDR3 residues: CASSLGTGGANEKLFF. Written as DNA, the CDR3 is TGTGCCAGCAGCTTGGGGACAGGGGGAGCTAATGAAAAACTGTTTTTT.

V and J are TRBV12-5 and TRBJ1-3, with 8 bases aligning to TRBD1. This CDR3 has 14 residues. Germline CDR1 LGHNT, CDR2 FRNRAP. Trimming removed 1 base from V and 7 bases from J; junction bases left unmatched: 3. CDR3: CASGLGGQVNTIYF. CDR3 bases: TGTGCTAGTGGTTTGGGGGGACAGGTCAACACCATATATTTT.

The V gene is TRBV24-1, the J gene TRBJ1-5, with unresolved D. Germline V gives CDR1 KGHDR, CDR2 SFDVKD. This CDR3 comprises 12 residues. V shed 4 bases and J shed 7 bases, with 7 bases lying between them. The CDR3: CATSEGGQPQHF. CDR3 nucleotides: TGTGCCACCAGTGAAGGCGGCCAGCCCCAGCATTTT.

The chain combines TRBV7-8 with TRBJ1-2; tentative D call: TRBD1 (6 bases). The V gene lost 1 base and the J gene lost 7 bases, with 10 bases spanning the gap. The CDR3 covers 13 residues. The germline V gene encodes CDR1 SGHVS and CDR2 FQNEAQ. CDR3 region: CASSLGAGAGYTF. CDR3 nucleotide sequence: TGTGCCAGCAGCTTAGGTGCAGGGGCTGGCTACACCTTC.

The chain has TRBV19 and TRBJ1-3; 7 positions agree with TRBD1. CDR1 is LNHDA, CDR2 SQIVND, per germline (reference sequence). The junction had 3 bases not matched to a gene; V was cut back by 6 bases and J by 4 bases. The CDR3 has 13 residues. The CDR3 bases are TGTGCCAGTAGACGGGACAGAGGAAACACCATATATTTT. Translation: CASRRDRGNTIYF.

This chain joins TRBV27 and TRBJ1-5, with 9 bases aligning to TRBD1. Germline V gives CDR1 MNHEY, CDR2 SMNVEV (reference sequence). Trimming at V came to 6 bases and at J to 2 bases, leaving 8 bases not matched to a gene. The CDR3 loop spans 16 amino acids. The DNA of the CDR3 is TGTGCCAGCAGCCATCACGGACAGGGGCGCAATCAGCCCCAGCATTTT. The encoded protein is CASSHHGQGRNQPQHF.